A selection of T cell receptor beta chains follows, all from one sample in a study of blood T cell repertoires in COVID-19. Sequencing was performed with immunoSEQ multiplex PCR; in TCRdb, only in-frame clones are kept and a portion is missing. Of about 70,000 clones in the sample, approximately 93% were seen once. Sequenced material: peripheral blood. These TCRs come from a man in his forties or fifties with COVID-19, enrolled during active disease. Both conserved end residues are part of each CDR3. The D gene is left open where the match is weak. Not every row has a clone size; where given, it reads once, few, many or a size class.

j_call v_call d_call clone_size cdr3_aa cdr3_nt
TRBJ2-6 TRBV7-8 TRBD1 NA CASSPRDRGESGANVLTF TGTGCCAGCAGCCCTCGGGACAGGGGTGAATCTGGGGCCAACGTCCTGACTTTC
TRBJ1-4 TRBV9 NA NA CASSPRSGVLEKLFF TGTGCCAGCAGCCCACGATCCGGGGTGTTGGAAAAACTGTTTTTT
TRBJ1-6 TRBV9 NA NA CASSETGSYNSPLHF TGTGCCAGCAGCGAGACAGGTTCATATAATTCACCCCTCCACTTT
TRBJ2-4 TRBV19 NA NA CASSPRTGSIAGASKNIQYF TGTGCCAGTAGTCCCCGGACAGGGAGCATAGCGGGAGCCTCCAAAAACATTCAGTACTTC
TRBJ2-1 TRBV9 TRBD2 NA CASSVALTSGTSEQFF TGTGCCAGCAGCGTAGCTTTGACTAGCGGGACTTCTGAGCAGTTCTTC
TRBJ1-2 TRBV25-1 NA NA CASSTSDSYGYTF TGTGCCAGCAGTACCTCGGACAGCTATGGCTACACCTTC
TRBJ1-2 TRBV6-1 TRBD1 NA CASSEPGTVYGYTF TGTGCCAGCAGTGAACCCGGGACAGTCTATGGCTACACCTTC
TRBJ2-2 TRBV2 NA once CASSESGSGELFF TGTGCCAGCAGTGAATCGGGGTCCGGGGAGCTGTTTTTT
TRBJ2-1 TRBV19 TRBD2 NA CASSKQRLAGEEQFF TGTGCCAGTTCAAAACAGCGACTAGCGGGAGAAGAGCAGTTCTTC
TRBJ2-3 TRBV13 NA NA CASSLQVAGSTDTQYF TGTGCCAGCAGCTTACAGGTGGCCGGAAGCACAGATACGCAGTATTTT
TRBJ2-7 TRBV9 TRBD2 NA CASSVGTSGSHEQYF TGTGCCAGCAGCGTAGGTACTAGCGGGAGCCACGAGCAGTACTTC
TRBJ2-1 TRBV29-1 TRBD2 NA CSVEGLAGKGYNEQFF TGCAGCGTTGAGGGACTAGCGGGAAAAGGCTACAATGAGCAGTTCTTC
TRBJ2-3 TRBV4-2 TRBD2 NA CASRMVGGRRTDTQYF TGTGCCAGCAGAATGGTCGGCGGGAGGAGGACAGATACGCAGTATTTT
TRBJ2-1 TRBV10-3 TRBD2 NA CAISAPGLTYNEQFF TGTGCCATCAGTGCACCGGGACTAACCTACAATGAGCAGTTCTTC
TRBJ2-1 TRBV2 TRBD2 NA CASSVREGPAYNEQFF TGTGCCAGCAGTGTGCGGGAGGGCCCGGCCTACAATGAGCAGTTCTTC
TRBJ2-1 TRBV18 TRBD2 few CASSKGTSGYNEQFF TGTGCCAGCTCAAAGGGGACTAGCGGTTACAATGAGCAGTTCTTC
TRBJ2-1 TRBV28 TRBD1 NA CASSTDRDRGHEQFF TGTGCCAGCAGTACTGATAGGGACAGGGGACATGAGCAGTTCTTC
TRBJ2-5 TRBV30 NA NA CAFSSHSGPAETQYF TGTGCCTTCTCCTCCCACTCAGGGCCGGCCGAGACCCAGTACTTC
TRBJ2-1 TRBV5-8 TRBD2 NA CASTLTSGSDNEQFF TGTGCCAGCACCCTGACTAGCGGGAGCGACAATGAGCAGTTCTTC
TRBJ2-7 TRBV4-3 TRBD2 once CASSQDLAGGGGEQYF TGCGCCAGCAGCCAAGATCTAGCGGGAGGGGGAGGCGAGCAGTACTTC
TRBJ2-7 TRBV7-9 NA NA CASSLGDTNEQYF TGTGCCAGCAGCTTAGGGGACACAAACGAGCAGTACTTC
TRBJ1-4 TRBV7-9 NA NA CASSTLREEEKLFF TGTGCCAGCAGCACATTGAGGGAGGAGGAAAAACTGTTTTTT
TRBJ2-1 TRBV11-2 TRBD2 NA CASSLAGGLIDEQFF TGTGCCAGCAGCTTAGCGGGGGGTCTAATCGATGAGCAGTTCTTC
TRBJ2-3 TRBV11-3 TRBD1 NA CASSSRGTGGDTQYF TGTGCCAGCAGTAGCCGTGGGACAGGGGGGGATACGCAGTATTTT
TRBJ2-2 TRBV18 TRBD1 NA CASSPNRGDTGELFF TGTGCCAGCTCACCTAACAGGGGCGACACCGGGGAGCTGTTTTTT
TRBJ2-7 TRBV19 NA NA CASSFRDIGDEQYF TGTGCCAGTAGTTTCCGGGACATTGGTGACGAGCAGTACTTC
TRBJ2-3 TRBV6-2/TRBV6-3 TRBD2 NA CASSRRGGPADTQYF TGTGCCAGCAGTCGGAGGGGAGGGCCGGCAGATACGCAGTATTTT
TRBJ2-7 TRBV7-3 NA NA CASKGPISYEQYF TGTGCCAGCAAGGGGCCGATCTCCTACGAGCAGTACTTC
TRBJ2-3 TRBV7-9 TRBD2 NA CASSLGSGSTDTQYF TGTGCCAGCAGCTTAGGTAGCGGGAGCACAGATACGCAGTATTTT
TRBJ2-7 TRBV11-2 NA NA CASSPPLQVSYEQYF TGTGCCAGCAGCCCACCCCTTCAGGTCTCCTACGAGCAGTACTTC
TRBJ1-4 TRBV19 NA NA CASSPGQSSNEKLFF TGTGCCAGTAGTCCCGGACAGTCAAGCAATGAAAAACTGTTTTTT
TRBJ1-2 TRBV29-1 TRBD1 NA CSVPRGRGEHGYTF TGCAGCGTCCCCCGGGGCAGGGGGGAGCATGGCTACACCTTC
TRBJ2-2 TRBV3-1/TRBV3-2 TRBD2 once CASSLGLAGNTGELFF TGTGCCAGCAGCCTCGGACTAGCGGGAAACACCGGGGAGCTGTTTTTT
TRBJ2-5 TRBV7-7 NA NA CASGPLTGERETQYF TGTGCTAGCGGACCCTTGACAGGAGAGAGAGAGACCCAGTACTTC
TRBJ2-7 TRBV19 NA NA CASSLTVAYEQYF TGTGCCAGTAGTTTGACCGTAGCTTACGAGCAGTACTTC
TRBJ1-1 TRBV12-3/TRBV12-4 NA NA CASSYQGDTEAFF TGTGCCAGCAGTTATCAGGGTGACACTGAAGCTTTCTTT
TRBJ2-2 TRBV2 TRBD2 NA CASTPSGANTGELFF TGTGCCAGCACACCAAGCGGGGCGAACACCGGGGAGCTGTTTTTT
TRBJ2-3 TRBV15 NA NA CATSRGRPTDTQYF TGTGCCACCAGCAGGGGGCGGCCCACAGATACGCAGTATTTT
TRBJ2-7 TRBV6-6 NA NA CASSPQGPYEQYF TGTGCCAGCAGCCCTCAGGGTCCCTACGAGCAGTACTTC
TRBJ2-7 TRBV29-1 TRBD1 NA CSVFTGGTYEQYF TGCAGCGTTTTCACAGGGGGGACCTACGAGCAGTACTTC
TRBJ2-5 TRBV28 TRBD1 NA CASRDPGQQETQYF TGTGCCAGCAGGGATCCGGGACAGCAAGAGACCCAGTACTTC
TRBJ1-1 TRBV4-3 NA NA CASSQGGRNTEAFF TGCGCCAGCAGCCAAGGTGGCAGAAACACTGAAGCTTTCTTT
TRBJ2-6 TRBV18 NA NA CASSPSQVDSGANVLTF TGTGCCAGCTCACCATCTCAGGTAGACTCTGGGGCCAACGTCCTGACTTTC
TRBJ1-2 TRBV28 TRBD1 NA CASSGGDRGTSLYGYTF TGTGCCAGCAGTGGAGGGGACAGGGGGACTTCCCTCTATGGCTACACCTTC
TRBJ2-3 TRBV28 TRBD1 NA CASSLSGDREIPADTQYF TGTGCCAGCAGTTTGTCCGGTGACAGGGAAATTCCGGCAGATACGCAGTATTTT